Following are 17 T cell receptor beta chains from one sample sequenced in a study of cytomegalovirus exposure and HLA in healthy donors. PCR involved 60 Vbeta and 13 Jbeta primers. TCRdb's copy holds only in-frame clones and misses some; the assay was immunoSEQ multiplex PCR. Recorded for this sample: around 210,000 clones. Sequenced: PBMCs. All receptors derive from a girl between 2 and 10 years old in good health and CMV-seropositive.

CDR3 sequence: CASGPQIPETQYF. The CDR3 nucleotides are TGTGCTAGTGGTCCCCAGATCCCAGAGACCCAGTACTTC. J is TRBJ2-5 and V is TRBV12-5; D gene ambiguous. This CDR3 has 13 residues. Trimming stripped 5 bases from V and 4 bases from J, with 11 bases between. Per the germline V gene, CDR1 is LGHNT and CDR2 is FRNRAP.

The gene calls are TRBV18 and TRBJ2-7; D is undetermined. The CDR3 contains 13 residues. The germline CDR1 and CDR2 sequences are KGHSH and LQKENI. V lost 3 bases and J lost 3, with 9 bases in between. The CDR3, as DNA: TGTGCCAGCTCACCCGTCGCGGACTACGAGCAGTACTTC. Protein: CASSPVADYEQYF.

DNA for the CDR3: TGCGCCAGCAGTGAAGCTTCTGGAACCCTAGCGGGAGTTTACAATGAGCAGTTCTTC. This translates into CASSEASGTLAGVYNEQFF. The V call is TRBV10-1, the J call TRBJ2-1; 10 bases line up with TRBD2. Germline V gives CDR1 WNHNN, CDR2 SYGVQD (reference sequence). After removal of 3 bases from V and 4 bases from J, the junction contained 15 bases not matched to a gene. CDR3 length equals 19 residues.

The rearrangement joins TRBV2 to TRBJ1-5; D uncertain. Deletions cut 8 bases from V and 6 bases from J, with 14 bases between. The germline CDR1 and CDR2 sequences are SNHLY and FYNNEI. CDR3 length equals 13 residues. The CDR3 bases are TGTGCCAGCGTCCTCGGCCCTAGTCAGCCCCAGCATTTT. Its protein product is CASVLGPSQPQHF.

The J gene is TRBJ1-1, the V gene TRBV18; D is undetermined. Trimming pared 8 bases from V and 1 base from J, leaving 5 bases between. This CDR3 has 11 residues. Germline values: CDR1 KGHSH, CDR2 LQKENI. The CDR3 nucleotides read TGTGCCAGCGCCGGGAACACTGAAGCTTTCTTT. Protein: CASAGNTEAFF.

CDR3 nucleotides: TGTGCCAGCAGGCAGGGGGACTATGCCGGGACTAGAAATCCCTACGAGCAGTACTTC. This sequence encodes CASRQGDYAGTRNPYEQYF. This chain uses TRBV28 with TRBJ2-7, with D maybe TRBD2 (8 bases). This CDR3 has 19 amino acids. Germline V gives CDR1 MDHEN, CDR2 SYDVKM. Trimming removed 6 bases at V and 2 bases at J, with 29 bases between.

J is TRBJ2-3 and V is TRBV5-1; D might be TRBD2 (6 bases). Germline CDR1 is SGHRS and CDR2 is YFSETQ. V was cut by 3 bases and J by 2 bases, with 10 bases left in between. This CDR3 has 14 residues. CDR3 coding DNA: TGCGCCAGCAGCTCAGCGGGCGACACAGATACGCAGTATTTT. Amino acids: CASSSAGDTDTQYF.

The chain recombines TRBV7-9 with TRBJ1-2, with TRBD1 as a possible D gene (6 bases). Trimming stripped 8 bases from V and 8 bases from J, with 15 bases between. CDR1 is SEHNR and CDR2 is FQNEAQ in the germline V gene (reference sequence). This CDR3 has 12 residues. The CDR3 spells CASQGSLGGYTF. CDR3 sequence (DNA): TGTGCCAGCCAGGGGTCCCTGGGGGGCTACACCTTC.

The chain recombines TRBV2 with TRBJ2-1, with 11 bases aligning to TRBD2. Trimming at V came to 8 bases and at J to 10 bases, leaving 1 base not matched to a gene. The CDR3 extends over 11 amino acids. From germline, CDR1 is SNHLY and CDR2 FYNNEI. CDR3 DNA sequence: TGTGCCAGCGCTAGCGGGAGGGAGCAGTTCTTC. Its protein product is CASASGREQFF.

CDR3 DNA sequence: TGTGCCCTTAGACAGGGATGGGACACTGAAGCTTTCTTT. It specifies CALRQGWDTEAFF. This chain connects TRBV30 to TRBJ1-1; 7 bases match TRBD1. The V segment lost 8 bases and the J segment 3 bases; nucleotides outside the gene matches: 9. The V gene's germline CDR1 is GTSNPN and CDR2 SVGIG (reference sequence). This CDR3 contains 13 residues.

CDR3 region: CASSSGTSETDTQYF. The CDR3 DNA is TGTGCCAGCAGCTCAGGGACTAGCGAGACAGATACGCAGTATTTT. The chain combines TRBV5-5 with TRBJ2-3, with 10 bases lining up with TRBD2. V was clipped by 3 bases and J by 3 bases; unmatched bases: 4. The CDR3 runs 15 residues. Germline CDR1 and CDR2: SGHKS and YYEKEE (reference sequence).

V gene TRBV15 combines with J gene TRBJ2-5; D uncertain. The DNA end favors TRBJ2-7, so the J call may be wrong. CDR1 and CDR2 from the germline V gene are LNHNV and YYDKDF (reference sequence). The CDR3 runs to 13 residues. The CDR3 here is CATSRGRGYEQYF. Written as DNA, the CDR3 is TGTGCCACCAGCAGAGGCCGCGGCTACGAGCAGTACTTC.

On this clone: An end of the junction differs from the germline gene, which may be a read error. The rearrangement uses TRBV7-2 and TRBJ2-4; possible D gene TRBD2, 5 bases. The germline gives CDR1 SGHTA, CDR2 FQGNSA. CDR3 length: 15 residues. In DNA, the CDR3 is TGTGCCAGCAGCCCCTTTGGGCTAGCCCAAAACATTCAGTACTTC. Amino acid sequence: CASSPFGLAQNIQYF. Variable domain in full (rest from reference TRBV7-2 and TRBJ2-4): GAGVSQSPSNKVTEKGKDVELRCDPISGHTALYWYRQSLGQGLEFLIYFQGNSAPDKSGLPSDRFSAERTGGSVSTLTIQRTQQEDSAVYLCASSPFGLAQNIQYFGAGTRLSVL.

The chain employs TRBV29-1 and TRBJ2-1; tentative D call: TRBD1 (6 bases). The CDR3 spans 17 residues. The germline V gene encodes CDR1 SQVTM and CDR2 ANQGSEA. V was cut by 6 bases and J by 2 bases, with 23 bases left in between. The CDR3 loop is CSVEHQKGDRAYNEQFF. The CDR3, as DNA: TGCAGCGTAGAACACCAGAAGGGGGACCGAGCCTACAATGAGCAGTTCTTC.

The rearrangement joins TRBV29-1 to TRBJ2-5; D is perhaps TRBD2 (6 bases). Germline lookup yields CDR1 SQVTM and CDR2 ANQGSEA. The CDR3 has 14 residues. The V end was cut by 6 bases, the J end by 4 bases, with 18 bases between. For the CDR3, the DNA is TGCAGCGTCCTTCGGGGTAGGGGAGGAGAGACCCAGTACTTC. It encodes CSVLRGRGGETQYF. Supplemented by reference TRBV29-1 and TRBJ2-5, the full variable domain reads SAVISQKPSRDICQRGTSLTIQCQVDSQVTMMFWYRQQPGQSLTLIATANQGSEATYESGFVIDKFPISRPNLTFSTLTVSNMSPEDSSIYLCSVLRGRGGETQYFGPGTRLLVL.

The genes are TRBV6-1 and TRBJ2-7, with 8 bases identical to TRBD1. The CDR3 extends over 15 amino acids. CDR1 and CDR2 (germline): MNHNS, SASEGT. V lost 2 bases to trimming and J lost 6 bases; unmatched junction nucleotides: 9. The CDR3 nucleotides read TGTGCCAGCAGTGAACTCGTCAGGGGGCTAGGCGAGCAGTACTTC. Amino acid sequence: CASSELVRGLGEQYF.

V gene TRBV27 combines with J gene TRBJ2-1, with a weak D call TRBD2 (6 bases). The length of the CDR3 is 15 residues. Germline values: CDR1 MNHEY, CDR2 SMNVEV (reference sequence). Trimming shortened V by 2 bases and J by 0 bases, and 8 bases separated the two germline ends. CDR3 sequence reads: CASSLGEDSYNEQFF. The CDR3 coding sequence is TGTGCCAGCAGTTTAGGGGAGGACTCCTACAATGAGCAGTTCTTC.